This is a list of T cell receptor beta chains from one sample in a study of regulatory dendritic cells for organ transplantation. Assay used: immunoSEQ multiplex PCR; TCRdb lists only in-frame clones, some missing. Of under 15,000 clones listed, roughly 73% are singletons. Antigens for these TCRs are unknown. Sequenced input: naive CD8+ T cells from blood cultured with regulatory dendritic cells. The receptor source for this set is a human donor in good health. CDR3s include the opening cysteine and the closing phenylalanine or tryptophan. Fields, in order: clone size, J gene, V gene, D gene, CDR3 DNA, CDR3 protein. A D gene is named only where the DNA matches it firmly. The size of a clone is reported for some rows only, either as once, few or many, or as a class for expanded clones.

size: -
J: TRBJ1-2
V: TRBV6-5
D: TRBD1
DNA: TGTGCCAGCAGTCCGGGACAGTCCTATGGCTACACCTTC
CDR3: CASSPGQSYGYTF

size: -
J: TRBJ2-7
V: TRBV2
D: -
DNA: TGTGCCATCAGAGGACAGCCCTACTACGAGCAGTACTTC
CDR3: CAIRGQPYYEQYF

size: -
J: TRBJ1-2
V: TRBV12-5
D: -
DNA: TGTGCTAGTGCCGAACAAGGGGACTATGGGGGCTACACCTTC
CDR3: CASAEQGDYGGYTF

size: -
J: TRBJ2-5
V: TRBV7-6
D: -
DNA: TGTGCCAGCAGCTCACTCCGCCGCGGGGCGCGGGCGGAGACCCAGTACTTC
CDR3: CASSSLRRGARAETQYF

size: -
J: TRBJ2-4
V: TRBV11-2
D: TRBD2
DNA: TGTGCCAGCAGCGACACCCCGGGGGGGGCGGTAAACAGCATTCAGTACTTC
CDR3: CASSDTPGGAVNSIQYF

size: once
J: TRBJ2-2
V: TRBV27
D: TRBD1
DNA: TGTGCCAGCAGCGGCTCCGGGACAGGGGGTAACACCGGGGAGCTGTTTTTT
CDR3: CASSGSGTGGNTGELFF

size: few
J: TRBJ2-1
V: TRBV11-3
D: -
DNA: TGTGCCAGCAGCTTCGAGCCTGGGATCCGACTAGTCCGGGAGCAGTTCTTC
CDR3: CASSFEPGIRLVREQFF

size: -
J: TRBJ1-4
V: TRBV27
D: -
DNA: TGTGCCAGCGGTTCACAGGGAACGAATGAAAAACTGTTTTTT
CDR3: CASGSQGTNEKLFF

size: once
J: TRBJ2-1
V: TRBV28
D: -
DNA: TGTGCCAGCAGTTTAAACCGGGGTAGCTCCTACAATGAGCAGTTCTTC
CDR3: CASSLNRGSSYNEQFF

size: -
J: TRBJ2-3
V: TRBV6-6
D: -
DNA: TGTGCCAGCAGTTCCACCGGCGGGCTAAATACGCAGTATTTT
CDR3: CASSSTGGLNTQYF

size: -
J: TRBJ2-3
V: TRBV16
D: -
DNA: TGTGCCAGCAGCCCCCAGGGGAGCACAGATACGCAGTATTTT
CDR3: CASSPQGSTDTQYF

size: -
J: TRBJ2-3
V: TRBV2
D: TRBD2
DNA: TGTGCCAGCAGTTTTGACCGGACTAGCGGGAGCACAGATACGCAGTATTTT
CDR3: CASSFDRTSGSTDTQYF

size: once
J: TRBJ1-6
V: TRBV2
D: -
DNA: TGTGCCAGCAGTCCCGACAGGAACTATAATTCACCCCTCCACTTT
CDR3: CASSPDRNYNSPLHF

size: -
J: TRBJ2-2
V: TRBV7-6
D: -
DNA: TGTGCCAGCAGCTTTGGACTTACCAACACCGGGGAGCTGTTTTTT
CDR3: CASSFGLTNTGELFF

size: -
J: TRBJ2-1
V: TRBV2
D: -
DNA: TGTGCCAGCAACCGGCAGGGCGAGCAGTTCTTC
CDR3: CASNRQGEQFF

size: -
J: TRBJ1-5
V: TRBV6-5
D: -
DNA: TGTGCCAGCGGGTGGAGGACCGGTCAGCCCCAGCATTTT
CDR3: CASGWRTGQPQHF

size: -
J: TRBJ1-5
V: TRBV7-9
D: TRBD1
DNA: TGTGCCAGCAGCACGGACAGGGAGTTTAATCAGCCCCAGCATTTT
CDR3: CASSTDREFNQPQHF

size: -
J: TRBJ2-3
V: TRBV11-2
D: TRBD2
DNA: TGTGCCAGCAGCTTAGAACTAGCGGGGAGCACAGATACGCAGTATTTT
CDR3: CASSLELAGSTDTQYF

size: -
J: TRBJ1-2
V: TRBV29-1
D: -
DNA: TGCAGCGTGGCAGGGGCCCACTATGGCTACACCTTC
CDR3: CSVAGAHYGYTF

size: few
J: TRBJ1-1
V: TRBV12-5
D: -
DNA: TGTGCTAGTGGTTTGCCCTCTAACCCCCGGAACACTGAAGCTTTCTTT
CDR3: CASGLPSNPRNTEAFF

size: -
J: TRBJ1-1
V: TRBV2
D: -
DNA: TGTGCCAGCAGTGAGGGGGGACGGGGGTGGAACACTGAAGCTTTCTTT
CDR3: CASSEGGRGWNTEAFF

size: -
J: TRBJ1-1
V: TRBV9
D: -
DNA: TGTGCCAGCAGTCACCTCGGGGGAGAAACTGAAGCTTTCTTT
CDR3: CASSHLGGETEAFF

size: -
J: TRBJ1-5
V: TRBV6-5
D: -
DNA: TGTGCCAGCAGTTACTCGACCAACAGGGGCAATCAGCCCCAGCATTTT
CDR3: CASSYSTNRGNQPQHF